This TCR beta chain was captured in a study of T cell repertoires in cytomegalovirus infection. Across the whole study: Both a matching HLA type and CMV infection were indicated by public TCR beta signatures.

TCRdb reanalysed the reads using MiXCR and keeps one entry per CDR3 protein. The sample includes some 180,000 distinct CDR3 sequences, about a sixth of them seen just once. There are 15 residues in the CDR3. Germline V CDR1 and CDR2: SEHNR, FQNEAQ (reference sequence). V was cut by 5 bases and J by 5 bases, with 15 bases left in between. With regard to this clonotype: The antigen is not known.

Study-wide results and limits: Based on cumulative public TCR beta family frequency, carriers of CMV plus the relevant HLA were identified. CMV-specific HLA-C-restricted TCR beta clonotypes dominated the ex vivo response.

The specimen sequenced was CD8+ T cells from PBMCs. The J gene is TRBJ1-4, the V gene TRBV7-9, with a tentative D call TRBD1 (5 bases). The clonotype was recovered from a human donor in good health (CMV status not recorded). Some clones in this sample may be carry-over from other donors' samples. The CDR3 DNA sequence: TGTGCCAGCAGCCCTCCGGGACGGCTGAATGAAAAACTGTTTTTT. It encodes CASSPPGRLNEKLFF.